The rows below give T cell receptor beta chains drawn from one sample of a study of molecular identifiers for immune sequencing clone quantification. TCRdb recomputed calls from the PCR reads with MiXCR, one row per CDR3 protein. The sample holds approximately 670,000 distinct CDR3 sequences, approximately 20% seen once. What was sequenced was naive CD8+ T cells from blood, with Jurkat cell RNA spiked in. Receptors originate from a human donor in good health. Some libraries in this study had Jurkat cell RNA spiked in. CDR3s leave out the opening cysteine and the closing phenylalanine or tryptophan. The order of the fields is CDR3 protein, J gene, V gene.

CDR3 protein: ASSFDRTTSTDTQY
J gene: TRBJ2-3
V gene: TRBV7-9

CDR3 protein: ASSQRTESTDTQY
J gene: TRBJ2-3
V gene: TRBV4-1

CDR3 protein: ASSQEIGALYNEQF
J gene: TRBJ2-1
V gene: TRBV4-1

CDR3 protein: ASSSPGTGGRTDTQY
J gene: TRBJ2-3
V gene: TRBV11-2

CDR3 protein: ASSRGNKNIQY
J gene: TRBJ2-4
V gene: TRBV11-3

CDR3 protein: ASSLRDILGDRVYEQF
J gene: TRBJ2-1
V gene: TRBV14

CDR3 protein: ASSLILGSQPQH
J gene: TRBJ1-5
V gene: TRBV27

CDR3 protein: SADSGLAKNIQY
J gene: TRBJ2-4
V gene: TRBV20-1

CDR3 protein: ASSYSEQVWSNEQF
J gene: TRBJ2-1
V gene: TRBV6-5

CDR3 protein: SARDHTGELF
J gene: TRBJ2-2
V gene: TRBV20-1

CDR3 protein: ASSQVPLGGRDTQY
J gene: TRBJ2-3
V gene: TRBV3-1

CDR3 protein: ASSTQGGEQY
J gene: TRBJ2-7
V gene: TRBV9

CDR3 protein: ASSLVAGLEDEQF
J gene: TRBJ2-1
V gene: TRBV5-4

CDR3 protein: SVRGVGDNGNTEAF
J gene: TRBJ1-1
V gene: TRBV29-1

CDR3 protein: ASSLDFFHANTGELF
J gene: TRBJ2-2
V gene: TRBV7-6

CDR3 protein: ASRQQGSYQPQH
J gene: TRBJ1-5
V gene: TRBV12-3/TRBV12-4

CDR3 protein: ASSLRGGHETQY
J gene: TRBJ2-5
V gene: TRBV5-1

CDR3 protein: ASSPYRAQPQH
J gene: TRBJ1-5
V gene: TRBV4-3

CDR3 protein: ASSSGWGGVRADTQY
J gene: TRBJ2-3
V gene: TRBV7-9

CDR3 protein: VSSLNVFSEKLF
J gene: TRBJ1-4
V gene: TRBV5-1

CDR3 protein: ASSEGSTSPYGYT
J gene: TRBJ1-2
V gene: TRBV10-2

CDR3 protein: ASSEEGASYYGYT
J gene: TRBJ1-2
V gene: TRBV2

CDR3 protein: ASSLDEGQGVETQY
J gene: TRBJ2-5
V gene: TRBV11-2

CDR3 protein: ASSQDLPGQYSNEKLF
J gene: TRBJ1-4
V gene: TRBV4-1

CDR3 protein: ASSIGQGLNNQPQH
J gene: TRBJ1-5
V gene: TRBV19

CDR3 protein: ASSIGGFRPQH
J gene: TRBJ1-5
V gene: TRBV19

CDR3 protein: ASSMFDTNEQY
J gene: TRBJ2-7
V gene: TRBV19

CDR3 protein: ASSLRAGSYQPQH
J gene: TRBJ1-5
V gene: TRBV27

CDR3 protein: ASSRGLSGGAYNEQF
J gene: TRBJ2-1
V gene: TRBV12-3/TRBV12-4

CDR3 protein: ASSPDGRFYEQY
J gene: TRBJ2-7
V gene: TRBV13

CDR3 protein: ASSGVLFYEQY
J gene: TRBJ2-7
V gene: TRBV6-2/TRBV6-3

CDR3 protein: ASTERGQGIYNEQF
J gene: TRBJ2-1
V gene: TRBV5-6

CDR3 protein: ASRLRGLTDTQY
J gene: TRBJ2-3
V gene: TRBV28

CDR3 protein: ASRPGLEYEQY
J gene: TRBJ2-7
V gene: TRBV21-1

CDR3 protein: ASSFSDTRDTGELF
J gene: TRBJ2-2
V gene: TRBV11-3

CDR3 protein: ASSPPWAGEGSYNEQF
J gene: TRBJ2-1
V gene: TRBV7-6

CDR3 protein: ASSTGQGQETQY
J gene: TRBJ2-5
V gene: TRBV9

CDR3 protein: SVEGLRGRTNTDTQY
J gene: TRBJ2-3
V gene: TRBV29-1

CDR3 protein: ASSQSRAGIRSGNTIY
J gene: TRBJ1-3
V gene: TRBV4-3

CDR3 protein: ASSGRTGPDTEAF
J gene: TRBJ1-1
V gene: TRBV7-9

CDR3 protein: ASSQKDLKNVFPPEVCQY
J gene: TRBJ2-4
V gene: TRBV3-2

CDR3 protein: ASSPARTGGTDTQY
J gene: TRBJ2-3
V gene: TRBV27

CDR3 protein: ASSPSGGPSYEQY
J gene: TRBJ2-7
V gene: TRBV4-1

CDR3 protein: ASSTGFIDEQY
J gene: TRBJ2-7
V gene: TRBV19

CDR3 protein: TTQEGGYTGELF
J gene: TRBJ2-2
V gene: TRBV7-2

CDR3 protein: ASPIAGSYNEQF
J gene: TRBJ2-1
V gene: TRBV5-1

CDR3 protein: ASSLAGVTYEQY
J gene: TRBJ2-7
V gene: TRBV5-1

CDR3 protein: ASSQDLRRTDTQY
J gene: TRBJ2-3
V gene: TRBV4-1

CDR3 protein: AAGIATDTQY
J gene: TRBJ2-3
V gene: TRBV7-2

CDR3 protein: ASSQEPGWDEQY
J gene: TRBJ2-7
V gene: TRBV3-1

CDR3 protein: ASSYSIAGYNYEQY
J gene: TRBJ2-7
V gene: TRBV6-5

CDR3 protein: ASSLGGTKRF
J gene: TRBJ1-1
V gene: TRBV12-3/TRBV12-4

CDR3 protein: ASSVGGAGVVYEQY
J gene: TRBJ2-7
V gene: TRBV9

CDR3 protein: ASSYADSHSYGQY
J gene: TRBJ2-7
V gene: TRBV6-2/TRBV6-3

CDR3 protein: ASSQELVYEQY
J gene: TRBJ2-7
V gene: TRBV4-3

CDR3 protein: SVEDWGHRGGEYGYT
J gene: TRBJ1-2
V gene: TRBV29-1

CDR3 protein: ASSKTSGGTGTQY
J gene: TRBJ2-3
V gene: TRBV6-2/TRBV6-3

CDR3 protein: ASLMRGATEAF
J gene: TRBJ1-1
V gene: TRBV12-3/TRBV12-4

CDR3 protein: ASSFVWSLANQYDEQF
J gene: TRBJ2-1
V gene: TRBV28